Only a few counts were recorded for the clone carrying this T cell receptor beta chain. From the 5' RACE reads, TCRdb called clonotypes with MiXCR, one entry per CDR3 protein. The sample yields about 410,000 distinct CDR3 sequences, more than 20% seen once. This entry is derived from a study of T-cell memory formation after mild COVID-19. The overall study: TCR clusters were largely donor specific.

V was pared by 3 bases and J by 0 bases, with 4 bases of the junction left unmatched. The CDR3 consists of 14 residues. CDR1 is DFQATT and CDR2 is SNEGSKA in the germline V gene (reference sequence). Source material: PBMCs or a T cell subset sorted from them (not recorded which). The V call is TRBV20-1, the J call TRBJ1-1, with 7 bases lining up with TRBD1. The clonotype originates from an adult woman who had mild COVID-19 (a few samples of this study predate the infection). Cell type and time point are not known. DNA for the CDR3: TGCAGTGCTAGGGGGGGACAGTTGAACACTGAAGCTTTCTTT. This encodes CSARGGQLNTEAFF.